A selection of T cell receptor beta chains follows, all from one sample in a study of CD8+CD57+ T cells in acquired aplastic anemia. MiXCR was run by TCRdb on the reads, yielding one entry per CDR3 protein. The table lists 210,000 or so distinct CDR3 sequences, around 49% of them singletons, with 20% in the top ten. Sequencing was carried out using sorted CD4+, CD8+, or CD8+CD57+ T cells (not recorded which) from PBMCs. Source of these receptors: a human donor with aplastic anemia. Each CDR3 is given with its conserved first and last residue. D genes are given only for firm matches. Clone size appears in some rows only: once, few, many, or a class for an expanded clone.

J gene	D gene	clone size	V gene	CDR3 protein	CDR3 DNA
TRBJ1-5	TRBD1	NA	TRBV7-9	CASSLSPGTGVWPQHF	TGTGCCAGCAGCTTAAGCCCCGGGACAGGGGTTTGGCCCCAGCATTTT
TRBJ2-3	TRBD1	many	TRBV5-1	CASSPPRGPADTQYF	TGCGCCAGCAGCCCCCCCAGGGGGCCGGCAGATACGCAGTATTTT
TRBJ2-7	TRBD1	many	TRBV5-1	CASSRGQGYEQYF	TGCGCCAGCAGCCGTGGACAGGGTTACGAGCAGTACTTC
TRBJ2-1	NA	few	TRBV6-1	CASSDLQYYNEQFF	TGTGCCAGCAGTGACCTACAATACTACAATGAGCAGTTCTTC
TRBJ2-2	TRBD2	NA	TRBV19	CAIGGTVGELFF	TGTGCCATCGGGGGGACCGTCGGGGAGCTGTTTTTT
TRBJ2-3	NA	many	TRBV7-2	CASSLTGARADTQYF	TGTGCCAGCAGCTTAACGGGTGCCCGCGCAGATACGCAGTATTTT
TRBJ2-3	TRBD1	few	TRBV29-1	CSVYGTGRTDTQYF	TGCAGCGTCTACGGGACAGGGCGTACAGATACGCAGTATTTT
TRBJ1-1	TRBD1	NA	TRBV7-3	CASSSPGQEYTEAFF	TGTGCCAGCAGCTCCCCGGGACAGGAGTACACTGAAGCTTTCTTT
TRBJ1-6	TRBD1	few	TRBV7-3	CASSFRGQGAWSPLHF	TGTGCCAGCAGCTTCCGCGGACAGGGGGCTTGGTCACCCCTCCACTTT
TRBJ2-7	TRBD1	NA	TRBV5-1	CASSPRTGDPYEQYF	TGCGCCAGCAGCCCCCGGACAGGCGACCCCTACGAGCAGTACTTC
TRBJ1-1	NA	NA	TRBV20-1	CSAPNGGNTEAFF	TGCAGTGCTCCGAATGGAGGGAACACTGAAGCTTTCTTT
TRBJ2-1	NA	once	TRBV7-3	CASSPSQGPDEQFF	TGTGCCAGCAGCCCTTCCCAGGGGCCGGATGAGCAGTTCTTC
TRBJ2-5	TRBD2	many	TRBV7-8	CASSRQAGTSRETQYF	TGTGCCAGCAGCCGCCAGGCCGGGACTAGCAGAGAGACCCAGTACTTC
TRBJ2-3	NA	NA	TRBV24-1	CATSDSLEGTDTQYF	TGTGCCACCAGTGATTCCCTTGAGGGAACAGATACGCAGTATTTT
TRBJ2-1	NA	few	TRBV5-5	CASSLAGSITYGEQFF	TGTGCCAGCAGCTTGGCCGGGTCCATCACGTATGGTGAGCAGTTCTTC
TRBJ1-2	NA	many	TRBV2	CASSEGWQGSYGYTF	TGTGCCAGCAGTGAAGGGTGGCAGGGGAGCTATGGCTACACCTTC
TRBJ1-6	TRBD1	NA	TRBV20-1	CSARTGGVGSPLHF	TGCAGTGCGAGGACAGGGGGCGTCGGGTCACCCCTCCACTTT
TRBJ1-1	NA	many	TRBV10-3	CAISWSDLNTEAFF	TGTGCCATCAGTTGGAGTGACTTGAACACTGAAGCTTTCTTT
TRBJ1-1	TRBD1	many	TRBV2	CARDLDRVTEAFF	TGTGCCAGAGACCTGGACAGGGTCACTGAAGCTTTCTTT
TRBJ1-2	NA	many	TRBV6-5	CASSYLAGDNYGYTF	TGTGCCAGCAGTTACCTGGCAGGAGATAACTATGGCTACACCTTC
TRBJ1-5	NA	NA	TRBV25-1	CASSEPPGGTPDQPQHF	TGTGCCAGCAGTGAGCCACCCGGCGGGACACCGGACCAGCCCCAGCATTTT
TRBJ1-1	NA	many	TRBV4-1	CASSQGRGREESEAFF	TGCGCCAGCAGCCAAGGTCGTGGCAGGGAAGAATCTGAAGCTTTCTTT
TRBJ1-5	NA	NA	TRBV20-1	CSARVGGNQPQHF	TGCAGTGCAAGAGTGGGGGGCAATCAGCCCCAGCATTTT
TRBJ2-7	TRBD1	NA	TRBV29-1	CSVAGDGQGCYGQYF	TGCAGCGTTGCGGGGGATGGACAGGGGTGCTACGGGCAGTACTTC
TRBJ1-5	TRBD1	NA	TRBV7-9	CASSKGQGMDQPQHF	TGTGCCAGCAGCAAAGGACAGGGGATGGATCAGCCCCAGCATTTT
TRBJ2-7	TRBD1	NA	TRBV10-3	CAISDSDRGYEQYF	TGTGCCATCAGTGATTCCGACAGGGGTTACGAGCAGTACTTC
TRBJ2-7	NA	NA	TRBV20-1	CSARVDSLGYF	TGCAGTGCTAGAGTCGACTCCTTAGGGTACTTC
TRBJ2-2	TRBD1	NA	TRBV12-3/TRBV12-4	CASGTRQGAVTGELFF	TGTGCCAGCGGAACTAGACAGGGGGCGGTCACCGGGGAGCTGTTTTTT
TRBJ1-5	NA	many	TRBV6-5	CASSTRGSDQPQHF	TGTGCCAGCAGTACAAGGGGATCGGATCAGCCCCAGCATTTT
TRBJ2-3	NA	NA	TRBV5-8	CASSQTSSVPDTQYF	TGTGCCAGCAGCCAAACTAGCTCGGTTCCAGATACGCAGTATTTT
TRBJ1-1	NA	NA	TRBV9	CASSTEAFF	TGTGCCAGCAGCACTGAAGCTTTCTTT
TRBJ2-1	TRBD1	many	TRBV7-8	CASSPRTGVGNEQFF	TGTGCCAGCAGCCCTCGGACAGGGGTAGGGAATGAGCAGTTCTTC
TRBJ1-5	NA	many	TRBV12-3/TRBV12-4	CASSLGRVSNQPQHF	TGTGCCAGCAGTTTGGGCAGGGTATCCAATCAGCCCCAGCATTTT
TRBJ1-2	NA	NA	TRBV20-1	CSATSSRTGGDGYTF	TGCAGTGCCACGTCGTCGAGGACGGGAGGGGATGGCTACACCTTC
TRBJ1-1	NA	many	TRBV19	CASSIEGQNTEAFF	TGTGCCAGTAGTATAGAAGGACAGAACACTGAAGCTTTCTTT
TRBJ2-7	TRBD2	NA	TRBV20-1	CSARGELAGGEQYF	TGCAGTGCTAGAGGTGAACTAGCGGGAGGCGAGCAGTACTTC
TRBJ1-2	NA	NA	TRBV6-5	CASTLLAGDGYTF	TGTGCCAGCACCCTACTAGCTGGTGATGGCTACACCTTC
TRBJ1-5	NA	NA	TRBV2	CASTGGMGNQPQHF	TGTGCCAGCACCGGGGGTATGGGCAATCAGCCCCAGCATTTT
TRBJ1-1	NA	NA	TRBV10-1	CAISVQGGTEAFF	TGTGCCATCAGTGTGCAGGGTGGCACTGAAGCTTTCTTT
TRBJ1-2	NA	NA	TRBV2	CASSVGVSNYGYTF	TGTGCCAGCAGTGTGGGAGTCTCTAACTATGGCTACACCTTC
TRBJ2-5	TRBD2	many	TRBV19	CASMVSGTSVPGTQYF	TGTGCCAGTATGGTCTCCGGGACTAGCGTCCCAGGGACCCAGTACTTC
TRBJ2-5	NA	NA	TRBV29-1	CSVLRGGQETQYF	TGCAGCGTCCTAAGGGGGGGCCAAGAGACCCAGTACTTC
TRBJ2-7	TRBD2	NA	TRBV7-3	CASSLARGGAYEQYF	TGTGCCAGCAGCTTAGCACGCGGGGGGGCCTACGAGCAGTACTTC
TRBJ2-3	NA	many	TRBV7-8	CASSLPRGRTDTQYF	TGTGCCAGCAGCTTACCGCGGGGCCGCACAGATACGCAGTATTTT
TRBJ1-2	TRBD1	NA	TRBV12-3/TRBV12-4	CASSLGTGRGYGYTF	TGTGCCAGCAGTTTGGGGACAGGTCGGGGTTATGGCTACACCTTC
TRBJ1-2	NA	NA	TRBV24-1	CATSDGQTNYGYTF	TGTGCCACCAGTGATGGACAGACTAACTATGGCTACACCTTC
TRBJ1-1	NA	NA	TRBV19	CASCRQQSTEAFF	TGCGCCAGTTGCCGACAGCAGAGCACTGAAGCTTTCTTT
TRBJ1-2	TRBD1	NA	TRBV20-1	CSAREGTESGNTF	TGCAGTGCTAGAGAGGGGACAGAGTCTGGAAACACCTTC
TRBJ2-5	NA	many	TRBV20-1	CSAPRQDQETQYF	TGCAGTGCTCCCCGACAGGACCAAGAGACCCAGTACTTC
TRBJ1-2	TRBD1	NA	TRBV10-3	CAISPTGGHGYTF	TGTGCCATCAGTCCAACAGGGGGCCATGGCTACACCTTC
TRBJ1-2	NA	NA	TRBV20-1	CSARPSPGNYGYTF	TGCAGTGCTAGACCGTCCCCGGGAAACTATGGCTACACCTTC
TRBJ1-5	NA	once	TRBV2	CASSGPLVAQRETQHF	TGTGCCAGCAGTGGGCCCCTGGTAGCGCAAAGAGAGACCCAGCATTTT
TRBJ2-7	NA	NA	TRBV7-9	CASSLGSATYEQYF	TGTGCCAGCAGCTTAGGTAGCGCCACCTACGAGCAGTACTTC
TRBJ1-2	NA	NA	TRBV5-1	CASSPDTVPNYGYTF	TGCGCCAGCAGCCCGGATACAGTTCCTAACTATGGCTACACCTTC
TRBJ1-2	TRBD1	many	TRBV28	CASSLWGDRGIHGYTF	TGTGCCAGCAGTTTATGGGGGGACAGGGGCATTCATGGCTACACCTTC
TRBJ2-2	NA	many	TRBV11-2	CASSPSGELFF	TGTGCCAGCAGCCCCAGCGGGGAGCTGTTTTTT
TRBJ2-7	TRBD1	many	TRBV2	CASSAVGDRRHEQYF	TGTGCCAGCAGTGCTGTAGGGGACAGGCGCCACGAGCAGTACTTC